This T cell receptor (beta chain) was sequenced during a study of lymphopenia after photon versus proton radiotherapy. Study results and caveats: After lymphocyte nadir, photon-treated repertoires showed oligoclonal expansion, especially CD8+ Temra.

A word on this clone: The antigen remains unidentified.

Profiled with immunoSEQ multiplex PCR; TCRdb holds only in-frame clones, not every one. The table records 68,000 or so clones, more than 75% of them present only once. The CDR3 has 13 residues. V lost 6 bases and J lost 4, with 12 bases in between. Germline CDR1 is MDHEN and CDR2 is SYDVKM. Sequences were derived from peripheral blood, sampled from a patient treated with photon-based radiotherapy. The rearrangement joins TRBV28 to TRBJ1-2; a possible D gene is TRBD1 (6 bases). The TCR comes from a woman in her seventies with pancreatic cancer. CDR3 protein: CASRDGQSYGYTF. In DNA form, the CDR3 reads TGTGCCAGCAGGGATGGACAGAGCTATGGCTACACCTTC.